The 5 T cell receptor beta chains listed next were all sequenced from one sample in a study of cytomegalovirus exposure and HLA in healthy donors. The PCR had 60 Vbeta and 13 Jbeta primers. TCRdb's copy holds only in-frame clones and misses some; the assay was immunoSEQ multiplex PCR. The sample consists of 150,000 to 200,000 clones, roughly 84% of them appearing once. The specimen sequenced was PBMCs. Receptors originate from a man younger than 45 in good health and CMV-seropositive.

CDR3 sequence reads: CASAGQGFVSNEQFF. The CDR3 nucleotides are TGTGCCAGCGCGGGACAGGGTTTTGTATCCAATGAGCAGTTCTTC. The chain couples TRBV2 to TRBJ2-1, with 9 bases lining up with TRBD1. This CDR3 contains 15 residues. Unmatched junction bases numbered 11, after V lost 8 bases and J lost 6 bases. Germline V lookup: CDR1 SNHLY, CDR2 FYNNEI.

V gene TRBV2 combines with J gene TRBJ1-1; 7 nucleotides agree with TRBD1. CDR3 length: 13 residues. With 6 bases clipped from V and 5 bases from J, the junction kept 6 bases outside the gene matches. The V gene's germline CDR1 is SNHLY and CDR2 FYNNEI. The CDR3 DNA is TGTGCCAGCAGGGGGAGCAGGGGGACTGAAGCTTTCTTT. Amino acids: CASRGSRGTEAFF.

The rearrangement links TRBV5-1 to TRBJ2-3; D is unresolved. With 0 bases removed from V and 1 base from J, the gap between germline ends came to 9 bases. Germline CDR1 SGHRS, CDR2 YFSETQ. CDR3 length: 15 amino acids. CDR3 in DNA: TGCGCCAGCAGCTTGGCCCGTGGAGGCACAGATACGCAGTATTTT. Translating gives CASSLARGGTDTQYF. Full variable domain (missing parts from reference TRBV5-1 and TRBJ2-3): KAGVTQTPRYLIKTRGQQVTLSCSPISGHRSVSWYQQTPGQGLQFLFEYFSETQRNKGNFPGRFSGRQFSNSRSEMNVSTLELGDSALYLCASSLARGGTDTQYFGPGTRLTVL.

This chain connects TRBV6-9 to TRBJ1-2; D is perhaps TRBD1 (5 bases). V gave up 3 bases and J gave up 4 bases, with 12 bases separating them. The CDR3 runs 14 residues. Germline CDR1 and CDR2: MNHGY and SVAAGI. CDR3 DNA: TGTGCCAGCAGTTACCCCAGGGAGGGCTATGGCTACACCTTC. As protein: CASSYPREGYGYTF.

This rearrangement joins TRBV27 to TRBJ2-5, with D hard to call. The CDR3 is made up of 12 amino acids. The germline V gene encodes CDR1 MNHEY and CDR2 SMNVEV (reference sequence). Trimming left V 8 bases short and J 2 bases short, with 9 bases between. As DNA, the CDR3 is TGTGCCAGCGGTTCCCTTCAAGAGACCCAGTACTTC. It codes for CASGSLQETQYF.